One sample yielded the 22 T cell receptor beta chains listed below, sequenced in a study of blood T cell repertoires in COVID-19 (TCRdb year 2020). The method behind the library was the immunoSEQ multiplex PCR assay. Here the immuneACCESS table is served through TCRdb, limited to in-frame sequences with V and J called. Missing clones are a known gap in these copies; in checked studies unresolved V genes cover under half, and the rest lacks a known reason. Within this sample are under 200,000 clones, with around nine tenths of them counted one time only. The leading ten clones occupy under 13% of the sample. Sequencing was carried out using peripheral blood. All receptors derive from a woman aged 70-85 years with COVID-19, enrolled during active disease.

The V and J genes are TRBV15 and TRBJ1-1; TRBD1 agrees at 8 bases. From germline, CDR1 is LNHNV and CDR2 YYDKDF (reference sequence). CDR3 length equals 16 residues. V was clipped by 3 bases and J by 3 bases; unmatched bases: 9. This CDR3 is CATSSHPWTGHTEAFF. CDR3 DNA: TGTGCCACCAGCAGCCACCCCTGGACAGGGCACACTGAAGCTTTCTTT.

The sample holds one count of this clone. The V gene is TRBV5-1, the J gene TRBJ2-3; maybe TRBD1 (5 bases). V gave up 4 bases and J gave up 0 bases, with 9 bases separating them. This CDR3 region has 14 residues. Per germline, CDR1 SGHRS and CDR2 YFSETQ. CDR3 in amino acids: CASSGAASTDTQYF. CDR3 in DNA: TGCGCCAGCAGCGGGGCCGCTAGCACAGATACGCAGTATTTT.

V is TRBV12-3 or TRBV12-4 and J is TRBJ1-6; D may be TRBD1 (5 bases). The CDR3 is made up of 12 amino acids. The V end was cut by 4 bases, the J end by 13 bases, with 11 bases between. CDR3 region: CASSYNRGPLHF. In DNA form, the CDR3 reads TGTGCCAGCAGTTACAATCGGGGGCCCCTCCACTTT.

This chain links TRBV24-1 with TRBJ2-3; a possible D gene is TRBD2 (6 bases). V was cut by 3 bases and J by 1 base, with 16 bases left in between. Looked up from germline, CDR1 is KGHDR and CDR2 is SFDVKD. CDR3 length equals 17 residues. CDR3 nucleotide sequence: TGTGCCACCAGTGATCCCGCCGCGGGGCCGGGCACAGATACGCAGTATTTT. It yields the protein CATSDPAAGPGTDTQYF.

The rearrangement uses TRBV5-5 and TRBJ1-5; D ambiguous. The ends were cut back, 0 bases at V and 5 bases at J, with 9 bases in the middle. This CDR3 is 14 amino acids long. The germline V gene encodes CDR1 SGHKS and CDR2 YYEKEE (reference sequence). CDR3 DNA: TGTGCCAGCAGCTTGGTACGCGAGGATCAGCCCCAGCATTTT. Translated: CASSLVREDQPQHF. The full variable domain, its missing parts supplied by reference TRBV5-5 and TRBJ1-5, is DAGVTQSPTHLIKTRGQQVTLRCSPISGHKSVSWYQQVLGQGPQFIFQYYEKEERGRGNFPDRFSARQFPNYSSELNVNALLLGDSALYLCASSLVREDQPQHFGDGTRLSIL.

The rearrangement uses TRBV5-5 and TRBJ2-7; TRBD1 might be the D (5 bases). The CDR3 covers 16 residues. Trimming stripped 5 bases from V and 4 bases from J, with 22 bases between. From germline, CDR1 is SGHKS and CDR2 YYEKEE (reference sequence). The CDR3 loop is CASSLRAGDLGYEQYF. For the CDR3, the DNA is TGTGCCAGCAGTCTCAGGGCAGGCGACCTCGGGTACGAGCAGTACTTC.

The chain is built from TRBV5-5 and TRBJ2-7, with TRBD2 matching 7 bases. CDR1 and CDR2 from the germline V gene are SGHKS and YYEKEE (reference sequence). CDR3 length: 16 amino acids. The ends lost 0 bases at V and 2 bases at J; junction bases unmatched: 8. The CDR3 loop is CASSLGIGGGAYEQYF. Here the CDR3 DNA reads TGTGCCAGCAGCTTGGGGATTGGCGGGGGAGCCTACGAGCAGTACTTC.

The chain uses TRBV19 and TRBJ2-7; tentative D call: TRBD1 (6 bases). Germline V gives CDR1 LNHDA, CDR2 SQIVND (reference sequence). Deletions cut 8 bases from V and 3 bases from J, with 20 bases between. This CDR3 has 15 residues. This CDR3 reads CASASPPGRGYEQYF. The CDR3 DNA reads as TGTGCCAGTGCCTCCCCCCCCGGCAGGGGCTACGAGCAGTACTTC.

This clone occurred once. The chain carries TRBV29-1 and TRBJ2-5; D is unclear. V was shortened by 6 bases and J by 4 bases, with 21 bases between the two germline ends. The V gene's germline CDR1 is SQVTM and CDR2 ANQGSEA. The CDR3 extends over 15 amino acids. This CDR3 is CSVRRRGATGETQYF. CDR3 nucleotide sequence: TGCAGCGTGCGGCGACGCGGAGCTACCGGAGAGACCCAGTACTTC.

This rearrangement joins TRBV24-1 to TRBJ2-5; a possible D gene is TRBD1 (5 bases). This CDR3 region has 14 residues. CDR1 KGHDR and CDR2 SFDVKD come from the germline V gene. Trimming cost V 3 bases and J 3 bases, with 10 bases left between them. The DNA of the CDR3 is TGTGCCACCAGTGATCCCACAGGAGAAGAGACCCAGTACTTC. It is translated as CATSDPTGEETQYF.

The V gene is TRBV6-5, the J gene TRBJ2-7; D remains unclear. Germline CDR1 reads MNHEY; CDR2 reads SVGAGI. The V end lost 5 bases, the J end lost 6 bases, and 17 bases lay between the germline ends. The CDR3 covers 14 residues. The DNA for the CDR3 is TGTGCCAGCAGTATTACCGAAAAGAGATTCGAGCAGTACTTC. Its translation: CASSITEKRFEQYF.

This chain uses TRBV19 with TRBJ2-7, with 9 bases lining up with TRBD1. The J segment lost 2 bases and the V segment lost 2 bases, leaving 4 bases of the junction unmatched. This CDR3 has 15 residues. Germline lookup yields CDR1 LNHDA and CDR2 SQIVND (reference sequence). CDR3 protein: CASSIRDRVTYEQYF. CDR3 nucleotide sequence: TGTGCCAGTAGTATACGGGACAGGGTGACCTACGAGCAGTACTTC.

The chain carries TRBV27 and TRBJ2-7; 8 bases are shared with TRBD2. V shed 2 bases and J 3 bases; nucleotides not matched to a gene: 9. Germline loops: CDR1 MNHEY, CDR2 SMNVEV (reference sequence). The length of the CDR3 is 16 residues. This chain's CDR3 is CASSLRRGGRNYEQYF. CDR3 bases: TGTGCCAGCAGTTTAAGACGGGGGGGCCGAAACTACGAGCAGTACTTC.

This clone was found once. V and J are TRBV5-6 and TRBJ1-5; 10 bases are shared with TRBD1. Trimming took 3 bases from V and 7 from J; bases not matched to a gene: 10. Looked up from germline, CDR1 is SGHDT and CDR2 is YYEEEE. The CDR3 extends over 16 amino acids. The DNA of the CDR3 is TGTGCCAGCAGCTCCGGGACAGGGGTTAGGGACCAGCCCCAGCATTTT. Translated, it gives CASSSGTGVRDQPQHF.

This chain connects TRBV30 to TRBJ2-3, with 7 bases identical to TRBD2. V lost 0 bases, J lost 4 bases, and 7 bases stayed unmatched. This CDR3 has 15 residues. CDR1 is GTSNPN and CDR2 is SVGIG in the germline V gene (reference sequence). This CDR3 reads CAWSVLGGKADTQYF. As DNA, the CDR3 is TGTGCCTGGAGTGTACTGGGGGGGAAGGCAGATACGCAGTATTTT. Full variable domain (missing parts from reference TRBV30 and TRBJ2-3): SQTIHQWPATLVQPVGSPLSLECTVEGTSNPNLYWYRQAAGRGLQLLFYSVGIGQISSEVPQNLSASRPQDRQFILSSKKLLLSDSGFYLCAWSVLGGKADTQYFGPGTRLTVL.

The chain employs TRBV7-9 and TRBJ1-1, with no clear D. Germline-derived CDR1 and CDR2 are SEHNR and FQNEAQ (reference sequence). Trimming cost V 1 base and J 5 bases, with 8 bases left between them. There are 13 residues in the CDR3. The CDR3 coding sequence is TGTGCCAGCAGCTTAGTCGAGGAAACTGAAGCTTTCTTT. Translated, it gives CASSLVEETEAFF.

This rearrangement joins TRBV19 to TRBJ2-5; 14 bases are shared with TRBD2. The germline V gene has CDR1 LNHDA and CDR2 SQIVND (reference sequence). V gave up 7 bases and J gave up 2 bases; unmatched junction bases: 12. This CDR3 spans 18 amino acids. CDR3 region: CASTARGTSGRIQETQYF. The CDR3 DNA is TGTGCCAGTACCGCCCGAGGGACTAGCGGGAGAATACAAGAGACCCAGTACTTC.

The J gene is TRBJ1-1, the V gene TRBV30; no clear D gene. This CDR3 has 18 amino acids. With 0 bases removed from V and 1 base from J, the gap between germline ends came to 21 bases. Germline V gene data show CDR1 as GTSNPN and CDR2 as SVGIG (reference sequence). This CDR3 reads CAWSVFSGSFQENTEAFF. For the CDR3, the DNA is TGTGCCTGGAGTGTATTTTCTGGGAGTTTTCAGGAGAACACTGAAGCTTTCTTT.

The chain uses TRBV18 and TRBJ2-1; possible D gene TRBD2, 5 bases. The V end was cut by 2 bases, the J end by 8 bases, with 19 bases between. The CDR3 sequence is 16 residues long. Germline CDR1 reads KGHSH; CDR2 reads LQKENI. The CDR3 DNA sequence: TGTGCCAGCTCACCAGCCCGGGATCGTACCGTCCATGAGCAGTTCTTC. Encoded protein: CASSPARDRTVHEQFF.

V is TRBV5-1 and J is TRBJ1-4; D remains unclear. There are 16 residues in the CDR3. V lost 0 bases and J 3 bases, leaving 12 bases between the germline ends. Germline lookup yields CDR1 SGHRS and CDR2 YFSETQ. The CDR3 loop is CASSLAGFIANEKLFF. CDR3 nucleotide sequence: TGCGCCAGCAGCTTGGCGGGGTTCATAGCTAATGAAAAACTGTTTTTT.

The chain uses TRBV5-1 and TRBJ2-3; D uncertain. CDR3 size: 14 residues. V was clipped by 0 bases and J by 5 bases, with 10 bases between them. Germline V gene sequence: CDR1 SGHRS, CDR2 YFSETQ. CDR3 sequence: CASSLDPVVDTQYF. In nucleotides, the CDR3 is TGCGCCAGCAGCTTGGATCCAGTCGTAGATACGCAGTATTTT.

The V gene is TRBV5-4, the J gene TRBJ1-1; 8 positions agree with TRBD1. The CDR3 totals 18 residues. Germline CDR1 and CDR2: SGHNT and YYREEE (reference sequence). Losses at the gene ends were 2 bases for V and 1 base for J; bases not matched to a gene: 13. CDR3 sequence: CASSLPFRGQIKNTEAFF. Written as DNA, the CDR3 is TGTGCCAGCAGCTTACCCTTCAGGGGGCAAATAAAGAACACTGAAGCTTTCTTT.